This is a list of T cell receptor beta chains from one sample in a study of OX40 agonist ivuxolimab in advanced cancers. Sequencing used immunoSEQ multiplex PCR; TCRdb keeps in-frame clones, though not all of them. The sample records roughly 71,000 clones, roughly 81% being singletons. The sample was CD4+ or CD8+ T cells sorted from blood, taken in a trial of the OX40 agonist ivuxolimab. Source of these receptors: an adult with an advanced solid tumor such as melanoma, head and neck, liver or kidney cancer. Each CDR3 is given with its conserved first and last residue. A D gene is named only where the DNA matches it firmly. Size values are once, few and many counts, or a class for expanded clones, and some rows have none.

J | V | D | size | length | DNA | CDR3
TRBJ1-1 | TRBV4-2 | NA | NA | 15 | TGTGCCAGCAGCCAGATACAGGGTCGGAACACTGAAGCTTTCTTT | CASSQIQGRNTEAFF
TRBJ1-1 | TRBV18 | NA | NA | 13 | TGTGCCAGCTCCGGGGGACCGAACACTGAAGCTTTCTTT | CASSGGPNTEAFF
TRBJ2-1 | TRBV7-8 | TRBD2 | few | 15 | TGTGCCAGCAGCTACGGGACTAGCAAATACAATGAGCAGTTCTTC | CASSYGTSKYNEQFF
TRBJ2-7 | TRBV6-6 | TRBD1 | NA | 15 | TGTGCCAGCACCCCGAGGGGGCCAGACTCCTACGAGCAGTACTTC | CASTPRGPDSYEQYF
TRBJ2-1 | TRBV7-9 | NA | NA | 12 | TGTGCCAGCAGCTGGGAGGCGGGTGAGCAGTTCTTC | CASSWEAGEQFF
TRBJ2-7 | TRBV10-3 | NA | NA | 14 | TGTGCCATCAGTGACGCGGGATTGGGGTACGAGCAGTACTTC | CAISDAGLGYEQYF
TRBJ2-5 | TRBV18 | NA | NA | 16 | TGTGCCAGCTCACCCCCTGAAGGGCGGGTAGTAGAGACCCAGTACTTC | CASSPPEGRVVETQYF
TRBJ2-5 | TRBV4-1 | TRBD1 | NA | 16 | TGCGCCAGCAGCCAAGGGGACAGGGGATTCGAACAGACCCAGTACTTC | CASSQGDRGFEQTQYF
TRBJ2-5 | TRBV15 | NA | NA | 15 | TGTGCCACCAGCAGCAGGGGGCGGGGGCAAGAGACCCAGTACTTC | CATSSRGRGQETQYF
TRBJ2-1 | TRBV7-9 | TRBD2 | NA | 17 | TGTGCCAGCAGCCGGGGAACCGGACTAGCGGGAGCCAATGAGCAGTTCTTC | CASSRGTGLAGANEQFF
TRBJ2-3 | TRBV5-1 | NA | NA | 15 | TGCGCCAGCAGCTTGGAAGGCAAACGCACAGATACGCAGTATTTT | CASSLEGKRTDTQYF
TRBJ2-3 | TRBV28 | TRBD2 | NA | 17 | TGTGCCAGCAGTTCTGGCCCCGGGGGGGCCGAAACAGATACGCAGTATTTT | CASSSGPGGAETDTQYF
TRBJ2-5 | TRBV15 | NA | NA | 16 | TGTGCCACCAGCAGAGATCTCTTTAATGCGATCGAGACCCAGTACTTC | CATSRDLFNAIETQYF
TRBJ2-5 | TRBV11-1 | NA | NA | 15 | TGTGCCAGCAGCTCGGAATTGGCGTATGAGGAGACCCAGTACTTC | CASSSELAYEETQYF
TRBJ1-1 | TRBV11-3 | NA | NA | 14 | TGTGCCAGCAGCTCGGACCCAATGAACACTGAAGCTTTCTTT | CASSSDPMNTEAFF
TRBJ1-2 | TRBV7-2 | NA | many | 15 | TGTGCCAGCAGCTTAGTGTCGGCTTCTAACTATGGCTACACCTTC | CASSLVSASNYGYTF
TRBJ2-1 | TRBV9 | TRBD2 | once | 15 | TGTGCCAGCAGCGTAGCGGGGGGCTCCTACAATGAGCAGTTCTTC | CASSVAGGSYNEQFF
TRBJ2-3 | TRBV5-8 | NA | NA | 12 | TGTGCCAGCAGCTTGGCTAGCTATACGCAGTATTTT | CASSLASYTQYF